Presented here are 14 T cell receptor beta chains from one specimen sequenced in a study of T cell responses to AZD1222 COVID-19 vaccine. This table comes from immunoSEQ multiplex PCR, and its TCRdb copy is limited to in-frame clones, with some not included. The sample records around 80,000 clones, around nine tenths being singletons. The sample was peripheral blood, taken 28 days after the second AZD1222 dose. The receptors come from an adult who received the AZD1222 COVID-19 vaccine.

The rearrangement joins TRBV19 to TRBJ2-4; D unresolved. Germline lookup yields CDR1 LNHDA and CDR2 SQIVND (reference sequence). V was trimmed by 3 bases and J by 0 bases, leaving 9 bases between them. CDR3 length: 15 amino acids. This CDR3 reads CASSMGILAKNIQYF. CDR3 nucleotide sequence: TGTGCCAGTAGTATGGGAATTCTAGCCAAAAACATTCAGTACTTC.

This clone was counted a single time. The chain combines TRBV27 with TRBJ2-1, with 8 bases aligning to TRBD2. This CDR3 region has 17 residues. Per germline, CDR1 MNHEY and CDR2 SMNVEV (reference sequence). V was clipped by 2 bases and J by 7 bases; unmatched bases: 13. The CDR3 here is CASSLLLAGLGGNEQFF. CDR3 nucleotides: TGTGCCAGCAGTTTACTCCTAGCGGGCCTCGGGGGAAATGAGCAGTTCTTC.

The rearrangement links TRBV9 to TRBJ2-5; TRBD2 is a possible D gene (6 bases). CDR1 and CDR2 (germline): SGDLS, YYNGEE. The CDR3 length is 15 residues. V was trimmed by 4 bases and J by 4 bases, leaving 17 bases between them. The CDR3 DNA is TGTGCCAGCAGCCCCCGGGACTCGTCAGGAGAGACCCAGTACTTC. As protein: CASSPRDSSGETQYF.

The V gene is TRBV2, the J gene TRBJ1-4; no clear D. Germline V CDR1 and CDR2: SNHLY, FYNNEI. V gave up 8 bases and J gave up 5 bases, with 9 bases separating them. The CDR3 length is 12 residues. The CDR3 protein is CASRWENEKLFF. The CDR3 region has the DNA TGTGCCAGCCGGTGGGAAAATGAAAAACTGTTTTTT.

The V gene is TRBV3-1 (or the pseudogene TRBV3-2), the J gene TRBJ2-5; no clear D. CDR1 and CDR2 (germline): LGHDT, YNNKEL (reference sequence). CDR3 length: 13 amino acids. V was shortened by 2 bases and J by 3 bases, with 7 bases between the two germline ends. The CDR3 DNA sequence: TGTGCCAGCAGCCAATTTAGAAAAGAGACCCAGTACTTC. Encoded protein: CASSQFRKETQYF.

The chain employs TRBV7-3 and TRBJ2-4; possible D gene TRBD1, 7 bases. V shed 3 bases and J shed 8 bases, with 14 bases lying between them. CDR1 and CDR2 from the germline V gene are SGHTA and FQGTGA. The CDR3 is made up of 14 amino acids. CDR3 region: CASSLGGQRDIQYF. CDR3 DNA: TGTGCCAGCAGCTTGGGGGGACAGCGAGACATTCAGTACTTC.

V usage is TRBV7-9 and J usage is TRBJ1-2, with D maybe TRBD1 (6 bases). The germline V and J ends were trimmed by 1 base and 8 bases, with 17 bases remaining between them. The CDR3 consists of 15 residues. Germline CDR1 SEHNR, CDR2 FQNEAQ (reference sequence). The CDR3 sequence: CASSLDRGTPPGYTF. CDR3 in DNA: TGTGCCAGCAGCTTAGATAGGGGGACTCCTCCCGGCTACACCTTC.

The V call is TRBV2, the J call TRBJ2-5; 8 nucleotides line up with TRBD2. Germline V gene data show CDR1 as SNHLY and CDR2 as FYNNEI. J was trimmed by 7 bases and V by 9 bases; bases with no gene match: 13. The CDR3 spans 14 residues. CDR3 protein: CASQIAGHLGTQYF. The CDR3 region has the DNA TGTGCCAGTCAAATAGCGGGACACCTGGGGACCCAGTACTTC.

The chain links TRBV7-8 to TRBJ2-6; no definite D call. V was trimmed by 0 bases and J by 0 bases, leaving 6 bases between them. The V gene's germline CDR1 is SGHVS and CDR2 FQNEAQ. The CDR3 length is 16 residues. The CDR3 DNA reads TGTGCCAGCAGCTTAGCGCTTTACTCTGGGGCCAACGTCCTGACTTTC. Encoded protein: CASSLALYSGANVLTF. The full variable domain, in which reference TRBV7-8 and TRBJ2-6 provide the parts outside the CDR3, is GAGVSQSPRYKVAKRGQDVALRCDPISGHVSLFWYQQALGQGPEFLTYFQNEAQLDKSGLPSDRFFAERPEGSVSTLKIQRTQQEDSAVYLCASSLALYSGANVLTFGAGSRLTVL.

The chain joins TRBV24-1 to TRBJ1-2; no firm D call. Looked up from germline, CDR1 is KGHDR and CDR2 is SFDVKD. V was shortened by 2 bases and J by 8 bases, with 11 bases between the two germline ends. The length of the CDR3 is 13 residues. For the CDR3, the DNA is TGTGCCACCAGTGATTCGAGAGGCTGGGGCTACACCTTC. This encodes CATSDSRGWGYTF.

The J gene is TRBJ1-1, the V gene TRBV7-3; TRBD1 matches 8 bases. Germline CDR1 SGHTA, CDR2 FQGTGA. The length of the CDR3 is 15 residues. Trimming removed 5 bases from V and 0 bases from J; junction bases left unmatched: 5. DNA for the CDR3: TGTGCCAGCAGCAGCCAGGGGGCCTTGAACACTGAAGCTTTCTTT. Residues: CASSSQGALNTEAFF.

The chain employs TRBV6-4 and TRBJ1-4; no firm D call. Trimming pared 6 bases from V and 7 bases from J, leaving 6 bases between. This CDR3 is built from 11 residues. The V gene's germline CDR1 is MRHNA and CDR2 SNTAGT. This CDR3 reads CASRSGEKLFF. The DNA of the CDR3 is TGTGCCAGCAGAAGCGGTGAAAAACTGTTTTTT.

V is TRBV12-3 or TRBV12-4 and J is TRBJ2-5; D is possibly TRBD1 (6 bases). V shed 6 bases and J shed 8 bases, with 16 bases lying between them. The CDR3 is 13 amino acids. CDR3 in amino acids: CASRQGQENTQYF. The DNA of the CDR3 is TGTGCCAGCAGACAGGGTCAAGAGAATACCCAGTACTTC.

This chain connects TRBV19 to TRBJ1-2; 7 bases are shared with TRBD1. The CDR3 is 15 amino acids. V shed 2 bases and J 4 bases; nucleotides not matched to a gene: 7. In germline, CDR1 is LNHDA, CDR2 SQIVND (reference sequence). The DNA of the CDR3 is TGTGCCAGTAGTATATCGCGACAGGGCCTCTATGGCTACACCTTC. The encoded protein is CASSISRQGLYGYTF.